The entry below describes one T cell receptor (beta chain). The sample is drawn from a study of technical replicates of blood from a handful of donors. The repertoire was sequenced with immunoSEQ multiplex PCR; TCRdb's copy has only in-frame clones and lacks some. Among fewer than 60,000 clones, 90% to 95% were seen once, and the ten largest hold about 3%. Germline CDR1 reads LGHNA; CDR2 reads YNFKEQ. With V trimmed by 0 bases and J by 5 bases, 9 bases remained unmatched. CDR3 length: 18 amino acids. Sequencing input: PBMCs. This receptor was obtained from a human donor in good health. Some clones in this sample may be carry-over from other donors' samples. The chain has TRBV4-2 and TRBJ2-2, with 10 bases identical to TRBD2. CDR3 protein: CASSQDPSGRARTGELFF. As DNA, the CDR3 is TGTGCCAGCAGCCAAGATCCCAGCGGGAGGGCCCGGACCGGGGAGCTGTTTTTT.